This T cell receptor beta chain was found in a study of shared clonotypes between healthy human individuals. Study-level results: Large depth notwithstanding, sorted-subset sequencing proved incomplete by rarefaction.

Within the sample, this clone is medium-sized (0.01 to 0.1%). No antigen is known for it. Other nucleotide sequences from this sample produce the same CDR3. TCRdb's table, derived via immunoSEQ multiplex PCR, lists solely in-frame clones and lacks some. The sample holds 550,000 to 800,000 clones, around 74% seen once. Recent acute infections and vaccinations were absent in the healthy HIV-negative adult donors. Partitioning of CD4+ cells yielded a CD45RA+ naive subset and a CD45RA-negative memory subset. CDR1 and CDR2 (germline): SGHVS, FQNEAQ. This CDR3 has 14 amino acids. Deletions cut 2 bases from V and 4 bases from J, with 11 bases between.

Sequenced sample: memory CD4+ T cells sorted from blood. As to subset: CD45RA-negative fraction. The chain uses TRBV7-8 and TRBJ1-1; a weak D match, TRBD1 (5 bases). This TCR was sampled from a woman in her thirties in good health. The CDR3 protein is CASSLHRNPTEAFF. The CDR3 bases are TGTGCCAGCAGCTTACACAGGAATCCCACTGAAGCTTTCTTT.